This T cell receptor beta chain was identified during a study of CD8 T cells in ankylosing spondylitis. General study findings and limits: A TCR beta motif of about eight highly homologous variants appeared characteristic of ankylosing spondylitis blood. The clones that were linked to disease were reported to be significantly enriched in matched synovial fluid samples from ankylosing spondylitis patients. Some motif variants had been reported before (in reactive arthritis synovial fluid and blood).

By quantitative 5'-RACE with molecular barcodes, the TCR beta libraries were made. MiXCR, run by TCRdb on the 5' RACE reads, gives a single entry per CDR3 protein. This sample has 210,000 or so distinct CDR3 sequences, with roughly 8.2% found just once. This clonotype was recorded many times. Its antigen remains unidentified. This CDR3 has 15 amino acids. Germline CDR1 is SGHVS and CDR2 is FNYEAQ. V shed 0 bases and J shed 1 base, with 9 bases lying between them. This TCR was recovered from a female donor with ankylosing spondylitis or in good health (not recorded which). The chain has TRBV7-6 and TRBJ1-1; possibly TRBD1 for D (5 bases). Sequenced material: blood, either unsorted or a sorted T cell fraction (not recorded which). CDR3 region: CASSLAVGENTEAFF. CDR3 coding DNA: TGTGCCAGCAGCTTAGCTGTAGGGGAGAACACTGAAGCTTTCTTT.